This record covers a single T cell receptor (beta chain). Combining a sample-barcoded 5' primer with a J-beta primer mix, a second PCR ran for about 7 to 12 cycles. TCRdb re-derived calls from the 5' RACE reads in MiXCR, one entry per CDR3 protein. Of some 1.5 million distinct CDR3 sequences listed, approximately 42% were seen once; the top ten hold approximately 4%. The data were obtained in a study of blood T cells in healthy people across ages. After removal of 4 bases from V and 0 bases from J, the junction contained 6 bases not matched to a gene. In germline, CDR1 is MNHEY, CDR2 SVGEGT. This CDR3 is built from 17 residues.

Sequencing was carried out using blood. The origin of this receptor is a woman aged 18-29 years in good health. This chain links TRBV6-2 or TRBV6-3 with TRBJ2-3; TRBD2 aligns across 11 bases. The CDR3 DNA sequence: TGTGCCAGCAGTTCTTACCGACTAGCGGGAAGCACAGATACGCAGTATTTT. Translation gives CASSSYRLAGSTDTQYF.